The rows below give T cell receptor beta chains drawn from one sample of a study of graft-versus-host responses after intestinal transplantation. The antigens for these receptors are not known. Measured with immunoSEQ multiplex PCR; TCRdb has only the in-frame clones, and not every one. Among tens of thousands of clones listed, over 75% were seen once. Sequences were derived from unstimulated CD4+ T cells sorted from spleen or lymph node cells, sampled before transplant. These receptors all come from a human donor who was the organ donor for an intestinal transplant. Both conserved end residues are part of each CDR3. The order of the fields is CDR3 length, J gene, clone size, V gene, D gene, CDR3 DNA, CDR3 protein. A D gene is named only where the DNA matches it firmly. Size values are once, few and many counts, or a class for expanded clones, and some rows have none.

cdr3_length: 17; j_call: TRBJ2-1; clone_size: -; v_call: TRBV9; d_call: -; cdr3_nt: TGTGCCAGCAGCGTTAGAATGGACATCCGAACCTACAATGAGCAGTTCTTC; cdr3_aa: CASSVRMDIRTYNEQFF
cdr3_length: 11; j_call: TRBJ2-4; clone_size: -; v_call: TRBV5-8; d_call: -; cdr3_nt: TGTGCCAGCAGCAAACTAAACATTCAGTACTTC; cdr3_aa: CASSKLNIQYF
cdr3_length: 15; j_call: TRBJ2-3; clone_size: few; v_call: TRBV28; d_call: -; cdr3_nt: TGTGCCAGCAGTTTACTAGGGGGGGGGATGAATACGCAGTATTTT; cdr3_aa: CASSLLGGGMNTQYF
cdr3_length: 15; j_call: TRBJ2-2; clone_size: -; v_call: TRBV11-2; d_call: -; cdr3_nt: TGTGCCAGCAGCTTAGTCCGGGTCTTGGGCGGGGAGCTGTTTTTT; cdr3_aa: CASSLVRVLGGELFF
cdr3_length: 12; j_call: TRBJ1-5; clone_size: -; v_call: TRBV10-2; d_call: -; cdr3_nt: TGCGCCAGCAGTGAACTTGCTCAGCCCCAGCATTTT; cdr3_aa: CASSELAQPQHF
cdr3_length: 15; j_call: TRBJ2-3; clone_size: -; v_call: TRBV25-1; d_call: TRBD2; cdr3_nt: TGTGCCAGCAGTGATAGCGGGGGGGCACCAGATACGCAGTATTTT; cdr3_aa: CASSDSGGAPDTQYF
cdr3_length: 14; j_call: TRBJ1-2; clone_size: -; v_call: TRBV7-3; d_call: -; cdr3_nt: TGTGCCAGCAGCTTAAGGTCGGCAGGCTCTGGCTACACCTTC; cdr3_aa: CASSLRSAGSGYTF
cdr3_length: 16; j_call: TRBJ2-5; clone_size: -; v_call: TRBV5-6; d_call: TRBD1; cdr3_nt: TGTGCCAGCAGCTTGGTTTTTCGACAGGGTCAAGAGACCCAGTACTTC; cdr3_aa: CASSLVFRQGQETQYF
cdr3_length: 15; j_call: TRBJ1-4; clone_size: -; v_call: TRBV5-1; d_call: TRBD1; cdr3_nt: TGCGCCAGCAGCTTGGGGACAGGGGCTAATGAAAAACTGTTTTTT; cdr3_aa: CASSLGTGANEKLFF
cdr3_length: 14; j_call: TRBJ1-5; clone_size: -; v_call: TRBV5-6; d_call: -; cdr3_nt: TGTGCCAGCAGCTCCCAGGGTAGCAATCAGCCCCAGCATTTT; cdr3_aa: CASSSQGSNQPQHF
cdr3_length: 17; j_call: TRBJ2-2; clone_size: few; v_call: TRBV5-1; d_call: -; cdr3_nt: TGCGCCAGCAAATTTTTAAGAGGACAGTCAGGCACCGGGGAGCTGTTTTTT; cdr3_aa: CASKFLRGQSGTGELFF
cdr3_length: 17; j_call: TRBJ1-5; clone_size: few; v_call: TRBV25-1; d_call: TRBD1; cdr3_nt: TGTGCCAGCAGTGAATCCGGGACAGGCTATAGCAATCAGCCCCAGCATTTT; cdr3_aa: CASSESGTGYSNQPQHF
cdr3_length: 20; j_call: TRBJ2-6; clone_size: -; v_call: TRBV10-2; d_call: TRBD1; cdr3_nt: TGCGCCAGCAGTGAGTCTAGGCTCGGGACAGGGATGTCTGGGGCCAACGTCCTGACTTTC; cdr3_aa: CASSESRLGTGMSGANVLTF
cdr3_length: 10; j_call: TRBJ2-1; clone_size: few; v_call: TRBV28; d_call: -; cdr3_nt: TGTGCCAGCAGCTCACAGTTGCAGTTCTTC; cdr3_aa: CASSSQLQFF
cdr3_length: 16; j_call: TRBJ1-1; clone_size: -; v_call: TRBV19; d_call: TRBD1; cdr3_nt: TGTGCCAGTAGTCTACTCTCCGGGACAGGGGCAGGATTGGCTTTCTTT; cdr3_aa: CASSLLSGTGAGLAFF
cdr3_length: 15; j_call: TRBJ2-2; clone_size: -; v_call: TRBV5-1; d_call: -; cdr3_nt: TGCGCCAGCAGCTTGCCCTCCGGGGGCACCGGGGAGCTGTTTTTT; cdr3_aa: CASSLPSGGTGELFF
cdr3_length: 14; j_call: TRBJ2-5; clone_size: -; v_call: TRBV7-7; d_call: TRBD2; cdr3_nt: TGTGCTAGCAGCACGGGACTAGCCGCAGAGACCCAGTACTTC; cdr3_aa: CASSTGLAAETQYF
cdr3_length: 14; j_call: TRBJ1-1; clone_size: -; v_call: TRBV6-5; d_call: TRBD1; cdr3_nt: TGTGCCAGCAGTTACTGGCAGGGGGACGCTGAAGCTTTCTTT; cdr3_aa: CASSYWQGDAEAFF
cdr3_length: 13; j_call: TRBJ2-5; clone_size: -; v_call: TRBV4-1; d_call: TRBD2; cdr3_nt: TGCGCCAGTGGACTAGCGGATCCAGAGACCCAGTACTTC; cdr3_aa: CASGLADPETQYF
cdr3_length: 15; j_call: TRBJ2-1; clone_size: -; v_call: TRBV28; d_call: TRBD2; cdr3_nt: TGTGCCAGCAGTTCCGCTAGCGGATTTTACAATGAGCAGTTCTTC; cdr3_aa: CASSSASGFYNEQFF
cdr3_length: 14; j_call: TRBJ2-1; clone_size: -; v_call: TRBV7-2; d_call: -; cdr3_nt: TGTGCCAGCAGCTTAGTCTCGGGAGCAAATGAGCAGTTCTTC; cdr3_aa: CASSLVSGANEQFF
cdr3_length: 12; j_call: TRBJ1-2; clone_size: -; v_call: TRBV29-1; d_call: TRBD1; cdr3_nt: TGCAGCACCCGGGACAGCGAATATGGCTACACCTTC; cdr3_aa: CSTRDSEYGYTF
cdr3_length: 17; j_call: TRBJ1-5; clone_size: few; v_call: TRBV18; d_call: -; cdr3_nt: TGTGCCAGCTCACCGGCAGGGAAGGCATACAGCAATCAGCCCCAGCATTTT; cdr3_aa: CASSPAGKAYSNQPQHF
cdr3_length: 15; j_call: TRBJ1-2; clone_size: -; v_call: TRBV25-1; d_call: TRBD1; cdr3_nt: TGTGCCAGCAGTGACCCAACCGGGACAGGGGGAGGCTACACCTTC; cdr3_aa: CASSDPTGTGGGYTF
cdr3_length: 11; j_call: TRBJ1-2; clone_size: once; v_call: TRBV2; d_call: -; cdr3_nt: TGTGCCAGCAGTGGCCGGTGGGGCTACACCTTC; cdr3_aa: CASSGRWGYTF
cdr3_length: 15; j_call: TRBJ2-1; clone_size: -; v_call: TRBV5-4; d_call: -; cdr3_nt: TGTGCCAGCAGCTTTGGCGCCTTGCAGGGGAATGAGCAGTTCTTC; cdr3_aa: CASSFGALQGNEQFF
cdr3_length: 15; j_call: TRBJ1-1; clone_size: -; v_call: TRBV7-8; d_call: TRBD1; cdr3_nt: TGTGCCAGCAGCCCCCGGGACAGGGATCACACTGAAGCTTTCTTT; cdr3_aa: CASSPRDRDHTEAFF
cdr3_length: 16; j_call: TRBJ2-2; clone_size: -; v_call: TRBV7-3; d_call: TRBD2; cdr3_nt: TGTGCCAGCAGCACAATAGCGGGGGGGGACACCGGGGAGCTGTTTTTT; cdr3_aa: CASSTIAGGDTGELFF
cdr3_length: 16; j_call: TRBJ1-1; clone_size: once; v_call: TRBV19; d_call: -; cdr3_nt: TGTGCCAGTAGTCCGTATTCTCTTCAGGGAAATACTGAAGCTTTCTTT; cdr3_aa: CASSPYSLQGNTEAFF
cdr3_length: 13; j_call: TRBJ1-5; clone_size: once; v_call: TRBV7-2; d_call: -; cdr3_nt: TGTGCCAGCAGCCCACGGGGAAATCAGCCCCAGCATTTT; cdr3_aa: CASSPRGNQPQHF
cdr3_length: 13; j_call: TRBJ1-2; clone_size: -; v_call: TRBV19; d_call: -; cdr3_nt: TGTGCCAGTAGTATGGACACCGTCTATGGCTACACCTTC; cdr3_aa: CASSMDTVYGYTF
cdr3_length: 16; j_call: TRBJ2-2; clone_size: -; v_call: TRBV28; d_call: TRBD1; cdr3_nt: TGTGCCAGCAGTCGCCCAGGGGGCTTGAACACCGGGGAGCTGTTTTTT; cdr3_aa: CASSRPGGLNTGELFF
cdr3_length: 16; j_call: TRBJ1-2; clone_size: -; v_call: TRBV4-2; d_call: -; cdr3_nt: TGTGCCAGCAGCCCAAGTTCAGGGAACGCTAACTATGGCTACACCTTC; cdr3_aa: CASSPSSGNANYGYTF
cdr3_length: 16; j_call: TRBJ2-2; clone_size: -; v_call: TRBV10-3; d_call: -; cdr3_nt: TGTGCCATCAGTGAGTCTGGGACAAAAAACACCGGGGAGCTGTTTTTT; cdr3_aa: CAISESGTKNTGELFF
cdr3_length: 15; j_call: TRBJ1-2; clone_size: -; v_call: TRBV28; d_call: TRBD1; cdr3_nt: TGTGCCAGCAGTGGACAGGGGATCCCTAACTATGGCTACACCTTC; cdr3_aa: CASSGQGIPNYGYTF
cdr3_length: 13; j_call: TRBJ1-2; clone_size: -; v_call: TRBV27; d_call: TRBD1; cdr3_nt: TGTGCCAGCAGTTCAGGGGGCGGTTATGGCTACACCTTC; cdr3_aa: CASSSGGGYGYTF
cdr3_length: 13; j_call: TRBJ2-2; clone_size: -; v_call: TRBV18; d_call: -; cdr3_nt: TGTGCCAGCTCACCCGGACAGCCCGGGGAGCTGTTTTTT; cdr3_aa: CASSPGQPGELFF
cdr3_length: 15; j_call: TRBJ1-1; clone_size: -; v_call: TRBV9; d_call: TRBD1; cdr3_nt: TGTGCCAGCAGCGCGTCCAGGGGGCTTGACACTGAAGCTTTCTTT; cdr3_aa: CASSASRGLDTEAFF
cdr3_length: 14; j_call: TRBJ1-2; clone_size: -; v_call: TRBV10-3; d_call: -; cdr3_nt: TGTGCCATCAGTGAGGAACAGGGCAGCTATGGCTACACCTTC; cdr3_aa: CAISEEQGSYGYTF
cdr3_length: 12; j_call: TRBJ2-2; clone_size: few; v_call: TRBV29-1; d_call: -; cdr3_nt: TGCAGCGCCCGAGAGAACACCGGGGAGCTGTTTTTT; cdr3_aa: CSARENTGELFF
cdr3_length: 14; j_call: TRBJ2-1; clone_size: -; v_call: TRBV5-1; d_call: TRBD2; cdr3_nt: TGCGCCAGCAGCCCCACTAGCGCTTACAATGAGCAGTTCTTC; cdr3_aa: CASSPTSAYNEQFF
cdr3_length: 19; j_call: TRBJ2-1; clone_size: -; v_call: TRBV7-2; d_call: TRBD2; cdr3_nt: TGTGCCAGCAGCTTAGGGGGACTAGCGGGGTTAAGCCCCTACAATGAGCAGTTCTTC; cdr3_aa: CASSLGGLAGLSPYNEQFF
cdr3_length: 13; j_call: TRBJ2-1; clone_size: -; v_call: TRBV30; d_call: TRBD1; cdr3_nt: TGTGCTTTAGGGACAGTCCTTAACAATGAGCAGTTCTTC; cdr3_aa: CALGTVLNNEQFF
cdr3_length: 17; j_call: TRBJ1-5; clone_size: -; v_call: TRBV6-4; d_call: -; cdr3_nt: TGTGCCAGCAGTGACAATCGGGCAGGGAGGGAACATCAGCCCCAGCATTTT; cdr3_aa: CASSDNRAGREHQPQHF
cdr3_length: 15; j_call: TRBJ2-2; clone_size: -; v_call: TRBV6-5; d_call: -; cdr3_nt: TGTGCCAGCAGGCCTACAGGGTCGGGGACCGGGGAGCTGTTTTTT; cdr3_aa: CASRPTGSGTGELFF
cdr3_length: 15; j_call: TRBJ2-2; clone_size: -; v_call: TRBV5-1; d_call: -; cdr3_nt: TGCGCCAGCAGCTTGGCCGGGGGGAACACCGGGGAGCTGTTTTTT; cdr3_aa: CASSLAGGNTGELFF
cdr3_length: 15; j_call: TRBJ2-3; clone_size: -; v_call: TRBV6-5; d_call: -; cdr3_nt: TGTGCCAGCAGCACCGACAGCCCTAGCACAGATACGCAGTATTTT; cdr3_aa: CASSTDSPSTDTQYF
cdr3_length: 15; j_call: TRBJ2-2; clone_size: -; v_call: TRBV5-6; d_call: TRBD1; cdr3_nt: TGTGCCAGCAGCCGCGGGACAGGGGTCACCGGGGAGCTGTTTTTT; cdr3_aa: CASSRGTGVTGELFF
cdr3_length: 14; j_call: TRBJ2-3; clone_size: -; v_call: TRBV28; d_call: TRBD1; cdr3_nt: TGTGCCAGCAGTAAAACAGGGGGAACAGATACGCAGTATTTT; cdr3_aa: CASSKTGGTDTQYF
cdr3_length: 14; j_call: TRBJ2-3; clone_size: -; v_call: TRBV30; d_call: -; cdr3_nt: TGTGCCACCAGGGAAAAGTCCTTCACAGATACGCAGTATTTT; cdr3_aa: CATREKSFTDTQYF
cdr3_length: 14; j_call: TRBJ2-2; clone_size: -; v_call: TRBV18; d_call: -; cdr3_nt: TGTGCCAGCTCACCCACTGTAAGCACCGGGGAGCTGTTTTTT; cdr3_aa: CASSPTVSTGELFF
cdr3_length: 15; j_call: TRBJ1-3; clone_size: -; v_call: TRBV28; d_call: -; cdr3_nt: TGTGCCAGCAGCCCCACAAAAGTTACTGGAAACACCATATATTTT; cdr3_aa: CASSPTKVTGNTIYF
cdr3_length: 16; j_call: TRBJ2-1; clone_size: -; v_call: TRBV4-3; d_call: -; cdr3_nt: TGCGCCAGCAGCCAAGACGGGGGGCCGAGATTCAGTGAGCAGTTCTTC; cdr3_aa: CASSQDGGPRFSEQFF
cdr3_length: 17; j_call: TRBJ2-6; clone_size: once; v_call: TRBV10-2; d_call: TRBD1; cdr3_nt: TGCGCCAGCAGGGGACAGGGGGCCTCCTCTGGGGCCAACGTCCTGACTTTC; cdr3_aa: CASRGQGASSGANVLTF
cdr3_length: 16; j_call: TRBJ2-2; clone_size: once; v_call: TRBV10-3; d_call: TRBD2; cdr3_nt: TGTGCCATCGCTCCGGCGGGGGGATTGAACACCGGGGAGCTGTTTTTT; cdr3_aa: CAIAPAGGLNTGELFF
cdr3_length: 16; j_call: TRBJ2-1; clone_size: -; v_call: TRBV5-1; d_call: TRBD1; cdr3_nt: TGCGCCAGCAGCCCGGTAGGGACAGGGGGTTACAATGAGCAGTTCTTC; cdr3_aa: CASSPVGTGGYNEQFF
cdr3_length: 16; j_call: TRBJ1-1; clone_size: -; v_call: TRBV18; d_call: TRBD1; cdr3_nt: TGTGCCAGCTCACCGCAAGGGACAGGGATGAACACTGAAGCTTTCTTT; cdr3_aa: CASSPQGTGMNTEAFF
cdr3_length: 16; j_call: TRBJ2-5; clone_size: once; v_call: TRBV4-2; d_call: TRBD2; cdr3_nt: TGTGCCAGCAGCCAAGGGACTAGCGGGGGGTATGAGACCCAGTACTTC; cdr3_aa: CASSQGTSGGYETQYF
cdr3_length: 16; j_call: TRBJ1-3; clone_size: -; v_call: TRBV9; d_call: -; cdr3_nt: TGTGCCAGCAGCGTCACAACAGGGACCTCTGGAAACACCATATATTTT; cdr3_aa: CASSVTTGTSGNTIYF
cdr3_length: 13; j_call: TRBJ2-5; clone_size: once; v_call: TRBV6-1; d_call: -; cdr3_nt: TGTGCCAGCAGGAGAGGGGGAAGGGAGACCCAGTACTTC; cdr3_aa: CASRRGGRETQYF